The 2 T cell receptor beta chains below all came from one sample that was sequenced in a study of breast tumors, draining lymph nodes, adjacent tissues. Axillary draining lymph nodes of breast cancer patients supplied the node samples. TCRdb ran MiXCR on the multiplex PCR reads and lists one entry per CDR3 protein. Of 150,000 to 200,000 distinct CDR3 sequences in the sample, around 35% were seen once. Material: axillary lymph node tissue. The receptors derive from a female donor with breast cancer. Some clones in this sample may be carry-over from other donors' samples.

This clonotype has a count of ten or more. The chain links TRBV20-1 to TRBJ2-1; D unclear. V was cut by 5 bases and J by 9 bases, with 14 bases left in between. The CDR3 covers 12 residues. Germline V gene sequence: CDR1 DFQATT, CDR2 SNEGSKA (reference sequence). CDR3 loop: CSAFHFAPEQFF. DNA of the CDR3: TGCAGTGCTTTCCACTTTGCCCCTGAGCAGTTCTTC.

This clonotype was found many times. This chain uses TRBV19 with TRBJ2-5; D may be TRBD1 or TRBD2 (6 bases each). V lost 3 bases, J lost 1 base, and 15 bases lay in between. From germline, CDR1 is LNHDA and CDR2 SQIVND (reference sequence). The CDR3 contains 16 residues. The DNA for the CDR3 is TGTGCCAGTAGTATCCGGGGGCTCGGGGGCCAAGAGACCCAGTACTTC. It translates to CASSIRGLGGQETQYF.